The source of this T cell receptor beta chain is a study of PD-1 blockade in mismatch repair-deficient tumors. Regarding the study as a whole: Tumor-resident clones, often undetectable pretreatment in blood, expanded then contracted after pembrolizumab.

PCR or immunohistochemistry showed mismatch repair deficiency in every enrolled patient. TCR sequencing covered a few patients who responded to pembrolizumab. About this clone itself: Its antigen is still unknown.

V shed 3 bases and J shed 8 bases, with 12 bases lying between them. The CDR3 sequence is 13 residues long. Germline V lookup: CDR1 MRHNA, CDR2 SNTAGT. Data came from immunoSEQ multiplex PCR; TCRdb stores just in-frame clones and leaves some out. This table has around 23,000 clones, 83% appearing once. The clonotype comes from an adult with mismatch repair-deficient cancer. The chain joins TRBV6-4 to TRBJ2-3, with D perhaps matching TRBD1 (5 bases). The sequencing here drew on peripheral blood, taken 12 weeks after starting pembrolizumab. In nucleotides, the CDR3 is TGTGCCAGCAGTGAAGATCAGGGCTTTACGCAGTATTTT. This sequence encodes CASSEDQGFTQYF.